The sample holds one count of the clone carrying this TCR beta chain. This sample was taken from a study of control samples from healthy donors and cancer patients. Germline CDR1 and CDR2: SQVTM and ANQGSEA. Trimming shortened V by 5 bases and J by 2 bases, and 10 bases separated the two germline ends. This CDR3 is built from 13 residues. Sequenced by immunoSEQ multiplex PCR; TCRdb stores in-frame clones only, minus some. Among 40,000 to 60,000 clones listed, around 90% were seen once. The clonotype was recovered from a man aged 55 to 69 with head and neck cancer. Sequences were obtained from PBMCs. The chain joins TRBV29-1 to TRBJ1-3; D possibly corresponds to TRBD1 (5 bases). The DNA for the CDR3 is TGCAGCGTTTCCGAGGGACCTGGAAACACCATATATTTT. It is translated as CSVSEGPGNTIYF.